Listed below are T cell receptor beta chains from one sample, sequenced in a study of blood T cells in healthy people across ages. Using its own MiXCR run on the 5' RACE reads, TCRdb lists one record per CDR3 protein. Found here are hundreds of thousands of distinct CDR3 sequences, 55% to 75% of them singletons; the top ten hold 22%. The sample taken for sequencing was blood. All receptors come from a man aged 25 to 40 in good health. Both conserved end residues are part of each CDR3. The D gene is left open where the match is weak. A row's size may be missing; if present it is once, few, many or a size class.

CASSQVTGLLANYDYTF	TGTGCCAGCAGCCAAGTTACCGGACTTTTAGCTAACTATGACTACACCTTC	NA	TRBV4-2	NA	TRBJ1-2
CASSFLLEKLFF	TGTGCCAGCAGCTTCCTACTTGAAAAACTGTTTTTT	NA	TRBV7-9	NA	TRBJ1-4
CSAPRTENYGYTF	TGCAGTGCTCCCAGGACGGAAAACTATGGCTACACCTTC	NA	TRBV20-1	NA	TRBJ1-2
CATSLAGTNEQYF	TGTGCCACCTCGTTAGCGGGGACCAACGAGCAGTACTTC	few	TRBV10-3	TRBD2	TRBJ2-7
CSARATSTQVYNEQFF	TGCAGTGCTAGGGCCACTAGCACCCAAGTGTACAATGAGCAGTTCTTC	few	TRBV20-1	NA	TRBJ2-1
CASTGQGGIETQYF	TGTGCCAGTACGGGACAGGGAGGAATAGAGACCCAGTACTTC	NA	TRBV6-2/TRBV6-3	TRBD1	TRBJ2-5
CASGRLAGLQETQYF	TGTGCCAGCGGACGACTAGCGGGATTGCAAGAGACCCAGTACTTC	NA	TRBV2	TRBD2	TRBJ2-5
CAWEDGPAGTQYF	TGTGCCTGGGAGGATGGTCCCGCCGGAACCCAGTACTTC	NA	TRBV30	NA	TRBJ2-5
CASSLASDSLYGYTF	TGTGCCAGCAGCTTAGCTTCGGACAGTCTCTATGGCTACACCTTC	NA	TRBV7-9	NA	TRBJ1-2
CASRVRREAYNEQFF	TGCGCCAGCAGGGTACGCCGGGAGGCTTACAATGAGCAGTTCTTC	NA	TRBV4-3	TRBD2	TRBJ2-1
CASNDQTRDNEQFF	TGTGCCAGCAACGACCAGACTAGAGACAATGAGCAGTTCTTC	NA	TRBV6-6	NA	TRBJ2-1
CASSRTSGSMNEQFF	TGTGCCAGCAGTCGAACTAGCGGGAGTATGAATGAGCAGTTCTTC	NA	TRBV12-3/TRBV12-4	TRBD2	TRBJ2-1
CASSLNPDSPNTGELFF	TGCGCCAGCAGCTTGAATCCGGACAGCCCGAACACCGGGGAGCTGTTTTTT	NA	TRBV5-1	NA	TRBJ2-2
CASSLSASGISDTQYF	TGTGCCAGCAGCTTGTCCGCTAGCGGTATCTCAGATACGCAGTATTTT	NA	TRBV7-9	TRBD2	TRBJ2-3
CASRSSGGDSYNEQFF	TGTGCCAGCAGATCTAGCGGGGGGGATTCATACAATGAGCAGTTCTTC	few	TRBV7-8	TRBD2	TRBJ2-1
CASTRTGHSYEQYF	TGTGCCAGCACCAGGACAGGACACTCCTACGAGCAGTACTTC	NA	TRBV28	TRBD1	TRBJ2-7
CASKGDSGDEKLFF	TGTGCCAGCAAAGGGGACAGCGGGGACGAAAAACTGTTTTTT	NA	TRBV25-1	TRBD1	TRBJ1-4
CASSYFSSGIYNEQFF	TGTGCCAGCAGCTACTTCTCTAGCGGGATTTACAATGAGCAGTTCTTC	NA	TRBV7-2	TRBD2	TRBJ2-1
CASSQDLAVSAYEQYF	TGTGCCAGCAGCCAAGATCTCGCGGTTTCCGCATACGAGCAGTACTTC	NA	TRBV4-2	NA	TRBJ2-7
CAISGQARETQYF	TGTGCCATCAGTGGGCAGGCCCGGGAGACCCAGTACTTC	NA	TRBV10-3	NA	TRBJ2-5
CASSRSLRDEQFF	TGTGCCAGCAGTCGGAGTCTTAGGGATGAGCAGTTCTTC	NA	TRBV12-3/TRBV12-4	NA	TRBJ2-1
CASSYSSPYNEQFF	TGTGCCAGCAGTTACAGTTCACCTTACAATGAGCAGTTCTTC	NA	TRBV6-6	NA	TRBJ2-1
CASSLGVGEQYF	TGTGCCAGCAGTTTAGGAGTAGGGGAGCAGTACTTC	few	TRBV11-1	NA	TRBJ2-7
CASSQSGRPQFF	TGTGCCAGCAGCCAAAGCGGGCGTCCCCAGTTCTTC	few	TRBV6-5	NA	TRBJ2-1
CASSFGTGGLYEQYF	TGTGCCAGCAGCTTTGGGACAGGGGGCCTCTACGAGCAGTACTTC	NA	TRBV5-6	TRBD1	TRBJ2-7
CSARTDRVEQYF	TGCAGTGCTAGGACGGACAGGGTCGAGCAGTACTTC	many	TRBV20-1	TRBD1	TRBJ2-7
CASSLNRGHGTQYF	TGTGCCAGCAGCTTGAACCGGGGCCACGGTACGCAGTATTTT	NA	TRBV7-2	NA	TRBJ2-3